This T cell receptor beta chain was captured by sequencing in a study of T cell responses to AZD1222 COVID-19 vaccine. General study findings and limits: Donor demographics were predominantly white British with a female majority; clonal diversity may be underestimated.

On this clone: Its antigen is not known.

Clones were read by immunoSEQ multiplex PCR, and TCRdb kept only the in-frame ones, dropping some. This table holds approximately 75,000 clones, roughly nine tenths found once. The CDR3 runs 13 residues. Trimming shortened V by 6 bases and J by 7 bases, and 15 bases separated the two germline ends. In germline, CDR1 is SNHLY, CDR2 FYNNEI. The sequence was obtained from an adult who received the AZD1222 COVID-19 vaccine. The material was peripheral blood, obtained 28 days after the second AZD1222 dose. The genes are TRBV2 and TRBJ1-1; D gene unclear. In DNA, the CDR3 is TGTGCCAGCAGCGATTGGAGCGTTAGTGAAGCTTTCTTT. This sequence encodes CASSDWSVSEAFF.